The 2 T cell receptor beta chains given below trace back to one sample, sequenced in a study of blood T cells in healthy people across ages. Then a second PCR, running roughly 7 to 12 cycles, was carried out with a sample-barcoded 5' primer and a J-beta primer mix. TCRdb re-analysed the 5' RACE reads in MiXCR, keeping a single row per CDR3 protein. Counted here are roughly 680,000 distinct CDR3 sequences, approximately 52% occurring once; the ten biggest clones make up roughly 12%. Sequences were obtained from blood. The receptors come from a woman aged 80 or over in good health.

Points on this clonotype: It may be a read error: a sequence one base away is much more abundant. V gene TRBV6-4 combines with J gene TRBJ2-3; D assignment may be TRBD1 or TRBD2 (5 bases each). Per the germline V gene, CDR1 is MRHNA and CDR2 is SNTAGT. This CDR3 has 14 residues. V lost 3 bases and J 10 bases, leaving 17 bases between the germline ends. The CDR3 loop reads CASSDKGGTDAQYF. CDR3 coding DNA: TGTGCCAGCAGTGATAAAGGTGGGACGGATGCGCAGTATTTT.

The chain has TRBV20-1 and TRBJ2-3, with 7 bases lining up with TRBD2. Losses at the gene ends were 5 bases for V and 2 bases for J; bases not matched to a gene: 10. Germline V gene lookup returns CDR1 DFQATT and CDR2 SNEGSKA (reference sequence). CDR3 length: 15 residues. Here the CDR3 DNA reads TGCAGTGCTGGTGATGGACTAGACCCCACAGATACGCAGTATTTT. Residues: CSAGDGLDPTDTQYF.